The TCR beta chain under discussion was sequenced for a study of T cell responses to AZD1222 COVID-19 vaccine. Study-level points and caveats: Among AZD1222 vaccinees, only 6 or 7 were seropositive at baseline. Spike-specific TCRs gained breadth and depth after people received two AZD1222 doses.

TCRdb's copy holds only in-frame clones and misses some; the assay was immunoSEQ multiplex PCR. Found here are about 200,000 clones, roughly 94% of them singletons; the top ten hold around 1.7%. The CDR3 sequence is 16 residues long. V shed 5 bases and J 5 bases; nucleotides not matched to a gene: 3. The germline V gene has CDR1 SGHAT and CDR2 FQNNGV. Comments on this clone: What it recognizes is unknown.

The TCR sequence derives from an adult who received the MenACWY meningococcal vaccine as a control. Here the sequenced sample was peripheral blood, taken 28 days after the second dose of the MenACWY control vaccine. The genes are TRBV11-2 and TRBJ2-2, with 15 bases aligning to TRBD2. The CDR3 spells CASSGTSGRRTGELFF. DNA for the CDR3: TGTGCCAGCAGCGGGACTAGCGGGAGGAGGACCGGGGAGCTGTTTTTT.